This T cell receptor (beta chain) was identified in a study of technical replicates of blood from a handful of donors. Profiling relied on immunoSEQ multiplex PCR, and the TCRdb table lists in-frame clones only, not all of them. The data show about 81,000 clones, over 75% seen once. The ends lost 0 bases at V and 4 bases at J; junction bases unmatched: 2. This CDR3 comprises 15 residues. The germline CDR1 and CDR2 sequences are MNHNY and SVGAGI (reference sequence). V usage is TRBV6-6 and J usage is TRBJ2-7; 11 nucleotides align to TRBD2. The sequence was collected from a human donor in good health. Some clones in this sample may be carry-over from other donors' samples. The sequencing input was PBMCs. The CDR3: CASSYSTSGTYEQYF. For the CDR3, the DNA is TGTGCCAGCAGTTACTCGACTAGCGGGACGTACGAGCAGTACTTC.